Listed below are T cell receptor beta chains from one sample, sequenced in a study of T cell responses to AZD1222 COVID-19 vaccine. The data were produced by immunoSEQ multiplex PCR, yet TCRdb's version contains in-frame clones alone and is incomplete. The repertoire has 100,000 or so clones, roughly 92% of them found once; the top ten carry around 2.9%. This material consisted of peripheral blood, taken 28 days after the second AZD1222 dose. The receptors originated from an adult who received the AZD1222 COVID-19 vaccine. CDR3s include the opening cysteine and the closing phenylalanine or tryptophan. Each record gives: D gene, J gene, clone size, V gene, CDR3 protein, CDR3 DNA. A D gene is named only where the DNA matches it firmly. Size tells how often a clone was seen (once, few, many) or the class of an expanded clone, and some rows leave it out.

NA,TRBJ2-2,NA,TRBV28,CASSGGLPTGELFF,TGTGCCAGCAGTGGGGGGTTGCCCACCGGGGAGCTGTTTTTT
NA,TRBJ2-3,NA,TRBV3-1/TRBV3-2,CASSQGRFADTQYF,TGTGCCAGCAGCCAAGGCCGGTTCGCAGATACGCAGTATTTT
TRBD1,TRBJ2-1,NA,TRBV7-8,CASSRTGYNEQFF,TGTGCCAGCTCTCGGACAGGGTACAATGAGCAGTTCTTC
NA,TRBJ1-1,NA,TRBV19,CASSIGQMNTEAFF,TGTGCCAGTAGTATTGGACAGATGAACACTGAAGCTTTCTTT
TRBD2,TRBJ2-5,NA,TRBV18,CASSPSGGETQYF,TGTGCCAGCTCACCGTCGGGGGGAGAGACCCAGTACTTC
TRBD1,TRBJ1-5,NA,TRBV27,CASSQTTGGSNQPQHF,TGTGCCAGCAGTCAGACGACAGGGGGCAGCAATCAGCCCCAGCATTTT
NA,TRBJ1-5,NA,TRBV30,CAWGHHNSNQPQHF,TGTGCCTGGGGACACCATAATAGCAATCAGCCCCAGCATTTT
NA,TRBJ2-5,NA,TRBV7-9,CASSPRLSGVETQYF,TGTGCCAGCAGCCCTCGTCTGTCAGGGGTGGAGACCCAGTACTTC
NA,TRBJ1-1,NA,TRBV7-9,CASSLGLGQAFF,TGTGCCAGCAGCTTGGGTCTGGGCCAAGCTTTCTTT
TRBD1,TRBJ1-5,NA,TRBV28,CASSWDRRANQPQHF,TGTGCCAGCAGCTGGGACAGGCGGGCCAATCAGCCCCAGCATTTT
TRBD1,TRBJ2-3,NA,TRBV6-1,CASSEGTGGQDTQYF,TGTGCCAGCAGTGAAGGGACAGGGGGGCAGGATACGCAGTATTTT
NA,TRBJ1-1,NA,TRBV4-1,CASSQGTANTEAFF,TGCGCCAGCAGCCAAGGGACAGCGAACACTGAAGCTTTCTTT
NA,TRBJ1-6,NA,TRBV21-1,CATDEGPGNSPLHF,TGTGCCACCGATGAGGGACCGGGAAATTCACCCCTCCACTTT
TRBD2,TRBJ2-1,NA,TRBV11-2,CASSLVVAGGEQFF,TGTGCCAGCAGCTTAGTCGTAGCGGGGGGGGAGCAGTTCTTC
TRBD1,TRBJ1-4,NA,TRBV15,CATSKQGFNEKLFF,TGTGCCACCAGCAAACAGGGGTTTAATGAAAAACTGTTTTTT
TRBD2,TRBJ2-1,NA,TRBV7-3,CASSYQTSGGTGNEQFF,TGTGCCAGCAGCTATCAGACTAGCGGGGGTACGGGCAATGAGCAGTTCTTC
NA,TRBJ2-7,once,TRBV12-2,CASRTDKYSYEQYF,TGTGCAAGTCGCACCGACAAGTACTCCTACGAGCAGTACTTC
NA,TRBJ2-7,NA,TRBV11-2,CASRPQGGEQYF,TGTGCCAGCAGACCTCAGGGAGGCGAGCAGTACTTC
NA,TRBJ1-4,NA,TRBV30,CAWSRGRNSANEKLFF,TGTGCCTGGAGTAGAGGGAGAAATTCCGCTAATGAAAAACTGTTTTTT
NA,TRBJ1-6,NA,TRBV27,CASSSRDYSPLHF,TGTGCCAGCAGTTCCAGGGACTATTCACCCCTCCACTTT
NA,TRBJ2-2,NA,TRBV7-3,CASSVRLANTGELFF,TGTGCCAGCAGCGTGAGACTAGCGAACACCGGGGAGCTGTTTTTT
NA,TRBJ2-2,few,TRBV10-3,CAISRDSSAGELFF,TGTGCCATCAGTCGAGACAGTTCTGCCGGGGAGCTGTTTTTT
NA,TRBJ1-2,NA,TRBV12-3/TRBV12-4,CASSLGGGYTF,TGTGCCAGCAGTTTGGGGGGTGGCTACACCTTC
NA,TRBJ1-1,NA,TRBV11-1,CASSLGYDSGNTEAFF,TGTGCCAGCAGCTTAGGGTATGACAGCGGGAACACTGAAGCTTTCTTT
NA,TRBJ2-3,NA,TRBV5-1,CASSLIVIGGTDTQYF,TGCGCCAGCAGCTTGATCGTCATCGGGGGCACAGATACGCAGTATTTT
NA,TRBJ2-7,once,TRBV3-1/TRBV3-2,CASSLRSGDAYEQYF,TGTGCCAGCAGCCTGAGGTCAGGGGACGCTTACGAGCAGTACTTC
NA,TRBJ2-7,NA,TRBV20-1,CSASFSAIGAYEQYF,TGCAGTGCTAGTTTCTCGGCAATCGGAGCCTACGAGCAGTACTTC
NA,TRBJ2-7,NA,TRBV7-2,CASSLAGVSYEQYF,TGTGCCAGCAGCTTAGCGGGCGTTTCCTACGAGCAGTACTTC
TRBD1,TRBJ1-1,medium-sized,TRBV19,CASTPGTGSGEAFF,TGTGCCAGTACCCCCGGGACAGGGAGCGGTGAAGCTTTCTTT
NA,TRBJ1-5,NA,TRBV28,CASNPPNQPQHF,TGTGCCAGCAACCCGCCGAATCAGCCCCAGCATTTT